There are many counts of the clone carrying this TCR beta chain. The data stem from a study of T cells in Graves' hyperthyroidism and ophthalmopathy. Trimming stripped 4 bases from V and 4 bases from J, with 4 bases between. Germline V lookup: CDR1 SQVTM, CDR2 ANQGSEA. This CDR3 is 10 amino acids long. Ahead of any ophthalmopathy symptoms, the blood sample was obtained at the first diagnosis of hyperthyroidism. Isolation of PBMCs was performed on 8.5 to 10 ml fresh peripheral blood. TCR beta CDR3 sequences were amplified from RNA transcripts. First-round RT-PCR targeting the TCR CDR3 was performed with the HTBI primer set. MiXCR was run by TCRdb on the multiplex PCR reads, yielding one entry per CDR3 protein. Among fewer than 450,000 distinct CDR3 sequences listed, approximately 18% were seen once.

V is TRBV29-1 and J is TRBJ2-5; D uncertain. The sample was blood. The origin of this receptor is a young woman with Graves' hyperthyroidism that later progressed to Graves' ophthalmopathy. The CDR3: CSVGRETQYF. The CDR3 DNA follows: TGCAGCGTTGGTAGAGAGACCCAGTACTTC.